Listed here are 19 T cell receptor beta chains from one sample, sequenced in a study of T cells in Graves' hyperthyroidism and ophthalmopathy. Researchers amplified the TCR beta CDR3 regions from RNA transcripts. The HTBI primer set served for first-round RT-PCR of the TCR CDR3. TCRdb reprocessed the multiplex PCR reads via MiXCR and lists one record per CDR3 protein. Of 300,000 to 400,000 distinct CDR3 sequences listed, approximately 14% are singletons. Material: blood. These receptor sequences come from a woman aged 55-69 years with Graves' hyperthyroidism.

This clonotype was seen ten or more times. V is TRBV11-2 and J is TRBJ2-7, with D perhaps being TRBD1 or TRBD2 (6 bases each). V was trimmed by 0 bases and J by 3 bases, leaving 9 bases between them. Looked up from germline, CDR1 is SGHAT and CDR2 is FQNNGV. CDR3 length equals 14 residues. For the CDR3, the DNA is TGTGCCAGCAGCTTAGAACGGGGGCACTACGAGCAGTACTTC. This sequence encodes CASSLERGHYEQYF.

This clonotype appeared a few times. The rearrangement uses TRBV19 and TRBJ1-2, with D possibly matching TRBD1 (5 bases). CDR3 size: 12 residues. Germline CDR1 and CDR2: LNHDA and SQIVND (reference sequence). V was shortened by 0 bases and J by 8 bases, with 7 bases between the two germline ends. CDR3 protein: CASSIEGAGYTF. For the CDR3, the DNA is TGTGCCAGTAGTATAGAAGGGGCCGGCTACACCTTC.

In its sample, this clonotype was seen a few times. V usage is TRBV5-1 and J usage is TRBJ2-1; TRBD2 agrees at 8 bases. Losses at the gene ends were 4 bases for V and 9 bases for J; bases not matched to a gene: 15. This CDR3 comprises 16 residues. In germline, CDR1 is SGHRS, CDR2 YFSETQ. CDR3 sequence reads: CASSEPGTRKEAEQFF. The CDR3, as DNA: TGCGCCAGCAGCGAGCCCGGGACTAGAAAGGAGGCTGAGCAGTTCTTC.

The chain uses TRBV18 and TRBJ2-2; a weak D match, TRBD1 (6 bases). CDR3 length equals 17 residues. Trimming took 4 bases from V and 0 from J, leaving 15 bases between them. Germline-derived CDR1 and CDR2 are KGHSH and LQKENI. The CDR3 region has the DNA TGTGCCAGCTCACTGGAAGGGCAGGGGTCGAACACCGGGGAGCTGTTTTTT. It encodes CASSLEGQGSNTGELFF.

This clonotype was seen just once. A much larger clone is a single base away; this may be a read error. This chain links TRBV18 with TRBJ2-5; weak D call: TRBD1 (6 bases). Germline V lookup: CDR1 KGHSH, CDR2 LQKENI. The CDR3 has 16 amino acids. The CDR3 coding sequence is TGTGCCAGCCCACCTAATACAGGGCGATCGCAAGAGACCCAGTACTTC. Its protein is CASPPNTGRSQETQYF.

This clonotype was recorded at least ten times. The chain has TRBV3-1 and TRBJ1-1, with D tentatively TRBD1 (5 bases). V was cut by 2 bases and J by 4 bases, with 8 bases left in between. The germline CDR1 and CDR2 sequences are LGHDT and YNNKEL (reference sequence). This CDR3 has 13 residues. CDR3 protein: CASSQTGRTEAFF. DNA of the CDR3: TGTGCCAGCAGCCAAACAGGACGCACTGAAGCTTTCTTT. Full variable domain (outside the CDR3, taken from reference TRBV3-1 and TRBJ1-1): DTAVSQTPKYLVTQMGNDKSIKCEQNLGHDTMYWYKQDSKKFLKIMFSYNNKELIINETVPNRFSPKSPDKAHLNLHINSLELGDSAVYFCASSQTGRTEAFFGQGTRLTVV.

This clonotype came up many times. The chain uses TRBV5-1 and TRBJ2-1, with 7 bases identical to TRBD2. From germline, CDR1 is SGHRS and CDR2 YFSETQ. The CDR3 sequence is 16 residues long. V lost 0 bases to trimming and J lost 7 bases; unmatched junction nucleotides: 10. The CDR3 nucleotides are TGCGCCAGCAGCTTGGAAATAGCGGGCCGTGGTAATGAGCAGTTCTTC. Its protein product is CASSLEIAGRGNEQFF.

This clonotype showed up many times. The genes are TRBV9 and TRBJ2-3, with 9 bases that match TRBD2. The V segment lost 3 bases and the J segment 5 bases; nucleotides outside the gene matches: 4. This CDR3 is built from 14 residues. Germline-derived CDR1 and CDR2 are SGDLS and YYNGEE. The CDR3 DNA reads TGTGCCAGCAGCGCGACTAGCGGCGTAGATACGCAGTATTTT. Amino acids: CASSATSGVDTQYF.

This clonotype has at least ten counts. This chain uses TRBV28 with TRBJ2-3; D is possibly TRBD1 or TRBD2 (5 bases each). From germline, CDR1 is MDHEN and CDR2 SYDVKM. The CDR3 has 16 amino acids. The V end lost 3 bases, the J end lost 0 bases, and 13 bases lay between the germline ends. Here the CDR3 DNA reads TGTGCCAGCAGTTTCGGGGACGGGATCAGCACAGATACGCAGTATTTT. Protein sequence: CASSFGDGISTDTQYF.

Many counts were recorded for this clonotype. The chain links TRBV5-6 to TRBJ2-1; 9 bases match TRBD2. The J segment lost 7 bases and the V segment lost 0 bases, leaving 2 bases of the junction unmatched. Per the germline V gene, CDR1 is SGHDT and CDR2 is YYEEEE. This CDR3 contains 14 residues. Here the CDR3 reads CASSLGLAENEQFF. The CDR3 coding sequence is TGTGCCAGCAGCTTGGGACTAGCGGAAAATGAGCAGTTCTTC.

The table lists this clonotype with many counts. The V and J genes are TRBV7-3 and TRBJ2-1; D not certain. Germline V CDR1 and CDR2: SGHTA, FQGTGA. The V end was cut by 1 base, the J end by 0 bases, with 19 bases between. This CDR3 region has 19 residues. CDR3 loop: CASSLNVVSSASSYNEQFF. CDR3 DNA sequence: TGTGCCAGCAGCTTAAACGTCGTATCGAGCGCGAGCTCCTACAATGAGCAGTTCTTC.

This clonotype was found a few times. This chain links TRBV6-2 or TRBV6-3 with TRBJ2-3; D perhaps matches TRBD1 (6 bases). The germline CDR1 and CDR2 sequences are MNHEY and SVGEGT. The CDR3 is made up of 13 amino acids. Deletions cut 8 bases from V and 2 bases from J, with 11 bases between. The CDR3 sequence is CASQGPLTDTQYF. For the CDR3, the DNA is TGTGCCAGCCAGGGGCCCCTCACAGATACGCAGTATTTT.

The chain carries TRBV19 and TRBJ1-6; D unresolved. This CDR3 is built from 12 residues. The V gene lost 6 bases and the J gene lost 10 bases, with 10 bases spanning the gap. Germline CDR1 is LNHDA and CDR2 is SQIVND (reference sequence). CDR3 loop: CASRADRSPLHF. CDR3 sequence (DNA): TGTGCCAGTAGGGCAGATCGGTCACCCCTCCACTTT.

This clonotype was recorded many times. The chain joins TRBV12-3 or TRBV12-4 to TRBJ2-5, with 7 bases lining up with TRBD1. The CDR3 runs 15 residues. The ends lost 6 bases at V and 2 bases at J; junction bases unmatched: 9. The CDR3: CASRPFRTGQETQYF. For the CDR3, the DNA is TGTGCCAGCAGGCCCTTCCGGACAGGACAAGAGACCCAGTACTTC.

Only one count was recorded for this clonotype. The V and J genes are TRBV7-2 and TRBJ2-1; 10 bases align to TRBD2. V was pared by 1 base and J by 10 bases, with 4 bases of the junction left unmatched. Germline V CDR1 and CDR2: SGHTA, FQGNSA. The CDR3 has 14 amino acids. CDR3 DNA sequence: TGTGCCAGCAGCTTAGAAATTAGCGGGAGGGAGCAGTTCTTC. It codes for CASSLEISGREQFF.

This clonotype was found many times. The genes are TRBV5-1 and TRBJ2-7; possibly TRBD2 for D (5 bases). Germline loops: CDR1 SGHRS, CDR2 YFSETQ. V lost 0 bases and J lost 9, with 10 bases in between. The CDR3 totals 12 residues. As DNA, the CDR3 is TGCGCCAGCAGCTTGGGGAGCGGTGGGCAGTACTTC. Its protein is CASSLGSGGQYF.

This clonotype was seen only a few times. A much larger clonotype is one base distant, so this may be a read error. The chain carries TRBV7-3 and TRBJ1-1, with 8 positions matching TRBD1. The CDR3 is 14 residues long. Germline V gene sequence: CDR1 SGHTA, CDR2 FQGTGA. V was clipped by 4 bases and J by 3 bases; unmatched bases: 4. The CDR3 nucleotides are TGTGCCAGCAGCTCCCCGGGACAGGACACTGAAGCTTTCTTT. Translating it yields CASSSPGQDTEAFF.

V is TRBV19 and J is TRBJ2-7; 7 nucleotides agree with TRBD1. This CDR3 contains 15 residues. Germline lookup yields CDR1 LNHDA and CDR2 SQIVND (reference sequence). V dropped 3 bases and J dropped 0; count of bases not matched to a gene: 5. CDR3 nucleotide sequence: TGTGCCAGTAGTATGGGACAGCTAAGCTCCTACGAGCAGTACTTC. Amino acid sequence: CASSMGQLSSYEQYF.

There are many counts of this clonotype. The CDR3 DNA reads TGTGCCACCAGTGACCCGAGACTAGCGGGGACCAAAGAGACCCAGTACTTC. It is translated as CATSDPRLAGTKETQYF. This chain joins TRBV24-1 and TRBJ2-5; 11 bases align to TRBD2. The germline V gene has CDR1 KGHDR and CDR2 SFDVKD. This CDR3 has 17 residues. V gave up 4 bases and J gave up 3 bases; unmatched junction bases: 9.